Sequencing of this T cell receptor (beta chain) was carried out in a study of vaccination and CD4 T cells after COVID-19. The Oncomine TCR Beta short-read assay sequenced DNA from cultured CD4+ T cells. Via MiXCR, TCRdb re-called the PCR reads, giving one row per CDR3 protein. The sample carries roughly 20,000 distinct CDR3 sequences, 78% recorded once. The sample's treatment: roughly 11-day PBMC culture with coronavirus spike peptide pools or control peptides (ViraFEST assay). This clonotype has more than one count but fewer than ten. Its cognate antigen is unknown. CDR1 and CDR2 from the germline V gene are MNHEY and SVGAGI. Trimming shortened V by 0 bases and J by 2 bases, and 7 bases separated the two germline ends. The CDR3 contains 14 residues.

The chain combines TRBV6-5 with TRBJ1-1; no clear D. The TCR was taken from a human donor who received a COVID-19 vaccine. This specimen consisted of CD4+ T cells from blood, cultured in vitro, obtained after SARS-CoV-2 vaccination. The CDR3 region has the DNA TGTGCCAGCAGTTACTCACTGGTTAACACTGAAGCTTTCTTT. Amino acid sequence: CASSYSLVNTEAFF.